The entry that follows covers one TCR beta chain sequence. Its specificity is unknown. The table came from immunoSEQ multiplex PCR; TCRdb's copy has only in-frame clones and leaves some out. The sample lists tens of thousands of clones, roughly nine tenths occurring once. The CDR3 extends over 18 amino acids. Losses at the gene ends were 7 bases for V and 6 bases for J; bases not matched to a gene: 21. Germline CDR1 and CDR2: SGHDT and YYEEEE. This entry is derived from a study of graft-versus-host responses after intestinal transplantation. General observations from the study: Early after transplant, HvG clones declined as circulating GvH clones peaked.

The origin of this receptor is a human donor who was the organ donor for an intestinal transplant. The chain has TRBV5-6 and TRBJ1-2, with 10 bases fitting TRBD1. The sequences come from unstimulated CD4+ T cells sorted from spleen or lymph node cells, collected before transplant. In nucleotides, the CDR3 is TGTGCCAGCGGACGTCGACAGGGGGCGCGTTCGGATTCAGATGGCTACACCTTC. Amino acids: CASGRRQGARSDSDGYTF.